This T cell receptor (beta chain) was documented in a study of cytomegalovirus exposure and HLA in healthy donors. Researchers ran the PCR with 60 Vbeta and 13 Jbeta primers. Assay: immunoSEQ multiplex PCR; the TCRdb copy retains only in-frame clones and omits some. Among about 180,000 clones listed, around 84% were seen once. The receptor's source is a boy under 10 years old in good health and CMV-seronegative. The source material was PBMCs.

CDR3 DNA: TGTGCCGAGGCTCAGAGCTCCTACAATGAGCAGTTCTTC. Its translation: CAEAQSSYNEQFF. The chain links TRBV6-1 to TRBJ2-1; no reliable D call. The ends were cut back, 11 bases at V and 0 bases at J, with 11 bases in the middle. Looked up from germline, CDR1 is MNHNS and CDR2 is SASEGT. The CDR3 totals 13 residues.